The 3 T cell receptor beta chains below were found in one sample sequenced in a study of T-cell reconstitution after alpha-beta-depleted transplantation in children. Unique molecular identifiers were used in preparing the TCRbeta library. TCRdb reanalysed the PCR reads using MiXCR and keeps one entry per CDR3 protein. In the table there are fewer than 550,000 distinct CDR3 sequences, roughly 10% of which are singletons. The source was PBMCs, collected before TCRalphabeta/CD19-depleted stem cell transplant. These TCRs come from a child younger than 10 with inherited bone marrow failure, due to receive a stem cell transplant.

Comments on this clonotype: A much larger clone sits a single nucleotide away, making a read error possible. CDR3 loop: CASSASVSYEQYF. In DNA, the CDR3 is TGTGCCAGCAGTGCTAGCGTGAGCTACGAGCAGTACTTC. V gene TRBV25-1 combines with J gene TRBJ2-7; a possible D gene is TRBD2 (6 bases). Trimming removed 4 bases at V and 3 bases at J, with 10 bases between. CDR1 is MGHDK and CDR2 is SYGVNS in the germline V gene. The CDR3 runs 13 residues.

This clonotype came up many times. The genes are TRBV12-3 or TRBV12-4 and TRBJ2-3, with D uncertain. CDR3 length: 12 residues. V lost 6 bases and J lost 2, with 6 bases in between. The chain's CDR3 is CASSYYTDTQYF. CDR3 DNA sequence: TGTGCCAGCAGCTATTACACAGATACGCAGTATTTT.

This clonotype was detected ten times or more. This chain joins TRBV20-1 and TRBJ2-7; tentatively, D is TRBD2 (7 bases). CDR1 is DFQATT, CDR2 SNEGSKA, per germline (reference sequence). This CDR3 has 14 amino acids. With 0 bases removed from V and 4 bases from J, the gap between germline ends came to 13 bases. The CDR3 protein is CSARDREGGYEQYF. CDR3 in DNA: TGCAGTGCTAGAGATCGAGAGGGGGGGTACGAGCAGTACTTC.